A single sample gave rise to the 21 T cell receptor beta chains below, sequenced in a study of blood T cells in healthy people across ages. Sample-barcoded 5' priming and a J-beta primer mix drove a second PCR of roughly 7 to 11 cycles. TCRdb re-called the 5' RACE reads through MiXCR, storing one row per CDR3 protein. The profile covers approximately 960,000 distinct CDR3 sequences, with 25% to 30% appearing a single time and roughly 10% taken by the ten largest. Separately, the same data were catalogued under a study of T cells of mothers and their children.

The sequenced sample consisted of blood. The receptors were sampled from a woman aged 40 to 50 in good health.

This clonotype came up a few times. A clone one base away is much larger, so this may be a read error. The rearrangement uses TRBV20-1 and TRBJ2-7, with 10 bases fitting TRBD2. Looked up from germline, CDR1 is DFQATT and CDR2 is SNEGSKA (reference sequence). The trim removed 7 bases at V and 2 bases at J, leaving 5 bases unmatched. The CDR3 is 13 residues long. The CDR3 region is CSVTSGDPYEQYF. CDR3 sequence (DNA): TGCAGTGTTACTAGCGGGGACCCCTACGAGCAGTACTTC.

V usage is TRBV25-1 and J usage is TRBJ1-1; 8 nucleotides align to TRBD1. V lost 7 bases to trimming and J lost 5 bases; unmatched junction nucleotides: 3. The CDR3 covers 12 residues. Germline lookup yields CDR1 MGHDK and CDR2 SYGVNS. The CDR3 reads CASTGGETEAFF. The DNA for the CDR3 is TGTGCCAGCACAGGGGGCGAAACTGAAGCTTTCTTT.

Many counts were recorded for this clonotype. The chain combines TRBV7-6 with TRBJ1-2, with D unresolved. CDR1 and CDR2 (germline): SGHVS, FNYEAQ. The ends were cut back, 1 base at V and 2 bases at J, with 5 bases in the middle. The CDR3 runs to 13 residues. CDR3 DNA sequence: TGTGCCAGCAGCTTAGACCAAAACTATGGCTACACCTTC. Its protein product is CASSLDQNYGYTF. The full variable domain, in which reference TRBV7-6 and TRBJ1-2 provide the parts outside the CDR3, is GAGVSQSPRYKVTKRGQDVALRCDPISGHVSLYWYRQALGQGPEFLTYFNYEAQQDKSGLPNDRFSAERPEGSISTLTIQRTEQRDSAMYRCASSLDQNYGYTFGSGTRLTVV.

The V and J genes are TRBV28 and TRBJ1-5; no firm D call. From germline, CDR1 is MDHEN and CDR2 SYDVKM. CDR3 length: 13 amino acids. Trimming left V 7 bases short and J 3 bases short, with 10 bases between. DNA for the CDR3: TGTGCCAGCATAGCGGGTGTCAATCAGCCCCAGCATTTT. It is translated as CASIAGVNQPQHF.

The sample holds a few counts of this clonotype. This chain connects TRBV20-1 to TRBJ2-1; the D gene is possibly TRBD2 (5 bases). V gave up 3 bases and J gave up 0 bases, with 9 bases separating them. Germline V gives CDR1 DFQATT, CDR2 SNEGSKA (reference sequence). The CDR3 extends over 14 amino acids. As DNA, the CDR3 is TGCAGTGCTAGGCCCGAGGGCTCCTACAATGAGCAGTTCTTC. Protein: CSARPEGSYNEQFF.

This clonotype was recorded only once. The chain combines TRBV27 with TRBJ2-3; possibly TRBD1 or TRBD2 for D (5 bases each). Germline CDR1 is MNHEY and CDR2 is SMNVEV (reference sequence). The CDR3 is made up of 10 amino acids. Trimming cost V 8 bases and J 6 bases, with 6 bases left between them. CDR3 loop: CASWGDTQYF. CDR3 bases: TGTGCCAGCTGGGGGGATACGCAGTATTTT.

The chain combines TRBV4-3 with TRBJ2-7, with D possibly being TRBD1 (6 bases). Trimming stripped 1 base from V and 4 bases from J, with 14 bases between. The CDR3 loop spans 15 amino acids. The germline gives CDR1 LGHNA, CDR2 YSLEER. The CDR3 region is CASSQAQGSGYEQYF. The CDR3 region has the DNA TGCGCCAGCAGCCAAGCACAGGGATCGGGGTACGAGCAGTACTTC.

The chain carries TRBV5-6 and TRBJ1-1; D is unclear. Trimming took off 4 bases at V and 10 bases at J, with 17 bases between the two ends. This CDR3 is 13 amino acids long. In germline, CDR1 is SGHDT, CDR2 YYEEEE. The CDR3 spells CASSPLGLRAAFF. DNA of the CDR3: TGTGCCAGCAGCCCTCTGGGCCTCCGGGCAGCTTTCTTT.

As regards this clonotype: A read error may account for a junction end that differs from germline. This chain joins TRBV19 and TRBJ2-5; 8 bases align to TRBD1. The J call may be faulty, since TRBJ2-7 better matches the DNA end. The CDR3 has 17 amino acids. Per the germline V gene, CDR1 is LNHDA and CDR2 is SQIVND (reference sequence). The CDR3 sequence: CTSSIRRTGTLFGEQYF. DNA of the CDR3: TGTACCAGTAGTATTCGGAGGACAGGGACCCTCTTCGGCGAGCAGTACTTC.

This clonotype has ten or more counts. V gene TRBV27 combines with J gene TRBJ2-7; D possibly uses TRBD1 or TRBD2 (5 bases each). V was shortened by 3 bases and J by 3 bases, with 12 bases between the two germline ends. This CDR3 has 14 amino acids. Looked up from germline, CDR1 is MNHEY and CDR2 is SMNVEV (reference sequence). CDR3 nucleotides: TGTGCCAGCAGTTTGATGGACACTAGCTACGAGCAGTACTTC. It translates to CASSLMDTSYEQYF.

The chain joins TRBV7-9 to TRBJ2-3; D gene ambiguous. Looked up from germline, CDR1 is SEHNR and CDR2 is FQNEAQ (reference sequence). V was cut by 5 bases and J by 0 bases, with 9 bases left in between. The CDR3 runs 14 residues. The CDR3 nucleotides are TGTGCCAGCAGCACCGACCTAAGCACAGATACGCAGTATTTT. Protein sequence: CASSTDLSTDTQYF. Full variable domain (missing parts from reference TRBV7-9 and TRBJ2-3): DTGVSQNPRHKITKRGQNVTFRCDPISEHNRLYWYRQTLGQGPEFLTYFQNEAQLEKSRLLSDRFSAERPKGSFSTLEIQRTEQGDSAMYLCASSTDLSTDTQYFGPGTRLTVL.

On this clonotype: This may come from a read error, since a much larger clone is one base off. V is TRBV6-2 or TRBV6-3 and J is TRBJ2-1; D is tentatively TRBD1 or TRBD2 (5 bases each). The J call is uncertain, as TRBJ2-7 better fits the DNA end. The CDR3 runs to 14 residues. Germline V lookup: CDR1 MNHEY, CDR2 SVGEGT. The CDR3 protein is CASGNTGTGNEQYF. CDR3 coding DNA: TGTGCCAGCGGAAACACCGGGACGGGCAACGAGCAGTACTTC.

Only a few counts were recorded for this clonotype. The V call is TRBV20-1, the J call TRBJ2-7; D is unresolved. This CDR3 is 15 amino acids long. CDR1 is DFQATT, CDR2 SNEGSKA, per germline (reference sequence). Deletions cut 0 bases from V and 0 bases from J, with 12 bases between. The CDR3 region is CSARDLTPLSYEQYF. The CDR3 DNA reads TGCAGTGCTAGAGATCTTACACCCCTCTCCTACGAGCAGTACTTC.

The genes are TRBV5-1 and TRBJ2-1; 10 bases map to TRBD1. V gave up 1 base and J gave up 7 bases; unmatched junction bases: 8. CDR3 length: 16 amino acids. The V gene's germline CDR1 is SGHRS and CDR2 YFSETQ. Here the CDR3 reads CASSLMAGTGVNEQFF. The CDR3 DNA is TGCGCCAGCAGCTTGATGGCCGGGACAGGGGTTAATGAGCAGTTCTTC.

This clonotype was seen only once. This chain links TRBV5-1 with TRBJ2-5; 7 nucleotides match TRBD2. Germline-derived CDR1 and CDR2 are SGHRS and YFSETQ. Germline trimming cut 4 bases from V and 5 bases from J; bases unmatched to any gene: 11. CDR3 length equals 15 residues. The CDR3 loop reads CASSPGGNSQETQYF. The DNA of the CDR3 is TGCGCCAGCAGCCCGGGGGGTAACAGCCAGGAGACCCAGTACTTC.

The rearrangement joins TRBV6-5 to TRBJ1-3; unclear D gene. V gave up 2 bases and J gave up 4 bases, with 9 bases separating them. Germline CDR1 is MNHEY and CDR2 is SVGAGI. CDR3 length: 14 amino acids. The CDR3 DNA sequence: TGTGCCAGCAGTTACGCCAGTCCGGGAAACACCATATATTTT. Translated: CASSYASPGNTIYF.

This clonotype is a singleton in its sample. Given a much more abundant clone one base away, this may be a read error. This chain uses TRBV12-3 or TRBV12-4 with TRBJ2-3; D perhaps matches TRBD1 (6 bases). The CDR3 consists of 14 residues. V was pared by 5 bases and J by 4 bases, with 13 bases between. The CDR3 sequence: CASSLLKGADTQYF. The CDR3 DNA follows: TGTGCCAGCAGTCTCTTGAAGGGGGCAGATACGCAGTATTTT.

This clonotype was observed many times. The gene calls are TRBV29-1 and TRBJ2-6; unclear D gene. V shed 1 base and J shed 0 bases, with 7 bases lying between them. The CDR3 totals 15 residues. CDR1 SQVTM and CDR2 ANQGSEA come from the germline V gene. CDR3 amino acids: CSVEAVRSGANVLTF. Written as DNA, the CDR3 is TGCAGCGTTGAAGCTGTCCGCTCTGGGGCCAACGTCCTGACTTTC.

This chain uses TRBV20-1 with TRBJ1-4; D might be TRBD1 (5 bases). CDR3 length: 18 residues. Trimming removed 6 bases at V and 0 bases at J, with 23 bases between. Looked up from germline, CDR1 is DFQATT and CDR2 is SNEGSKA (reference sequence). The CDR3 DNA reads TGCAGTGCCCCCCGGATGGGGGGGAAATGTGCAACTAATGAAAAACTGTTTTTT. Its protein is CSAPRMGGKCATNEKLFF.

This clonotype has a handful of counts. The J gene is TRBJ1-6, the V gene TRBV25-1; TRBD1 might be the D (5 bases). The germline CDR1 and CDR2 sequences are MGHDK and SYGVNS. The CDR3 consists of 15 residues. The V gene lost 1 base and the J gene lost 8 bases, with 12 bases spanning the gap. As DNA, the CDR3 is TGTGCCAGCAGTGAATCCGGGACCTGGTATTCACCCCTCCACTTT. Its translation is CASSESGTWYSPLHF.

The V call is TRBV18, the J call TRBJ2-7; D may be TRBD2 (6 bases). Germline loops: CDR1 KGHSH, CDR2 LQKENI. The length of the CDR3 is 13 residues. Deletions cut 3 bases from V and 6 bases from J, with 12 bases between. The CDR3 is CASSPGTGAEQYF. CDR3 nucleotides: TGTGCCAGCTCACCGGGGACTGGAGCCGAGCAGTACTTC. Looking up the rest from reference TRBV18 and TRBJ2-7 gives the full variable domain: NAGVMQNPRHLVRRRGQEARLRCSPMKGHSHVYWYRQLPEEGLKFMVYLQKENIIDESGMPKERFSAEFPKEGPSILRIQQVVRGDSAAYFCASSPGTGAEQYFGPGTRLTVT.